This paragraph reports one T cell receptor beta chain. No antigen is known for it. Assay: immunoSEQ multiplex PCR; the TCRdb copy retains only in-frame clones and omits some. This table holds a few hundred thousand clones, roughly 84% found once. This sample was taken from a study of cytomegalovirus exposure and HLA in healthy donors. Whole-study results and caveats: For most TCR sequences rarity was the rule, although some public TCRs occurred in many donors. The study put some 150 TCR beta chains on its list as cytomegalovirus-associated.

Germline-derived CDR1 and CDR2 are SNHLY and FYNNEI. The CDR3 consists of 14 residues. The V gene end was trimmed by 6 bases and the J gene end by 0 bases; junction bases not matched to a gene: 5. This chain links TRBV2 with TRBJ2-7; 7 nucleotides line up with TRBD1. Source material: PBMCs. This receptor was identified in a man aged 18 to 35 in good health and CMV-seropositive. CDR3 in amino acids: CASRGTESSYEQYF. The CDR3 DNA reads TGTGCCAGCAGAGGGACAGAGAGCTCCTACGAGCAGTACTTC.